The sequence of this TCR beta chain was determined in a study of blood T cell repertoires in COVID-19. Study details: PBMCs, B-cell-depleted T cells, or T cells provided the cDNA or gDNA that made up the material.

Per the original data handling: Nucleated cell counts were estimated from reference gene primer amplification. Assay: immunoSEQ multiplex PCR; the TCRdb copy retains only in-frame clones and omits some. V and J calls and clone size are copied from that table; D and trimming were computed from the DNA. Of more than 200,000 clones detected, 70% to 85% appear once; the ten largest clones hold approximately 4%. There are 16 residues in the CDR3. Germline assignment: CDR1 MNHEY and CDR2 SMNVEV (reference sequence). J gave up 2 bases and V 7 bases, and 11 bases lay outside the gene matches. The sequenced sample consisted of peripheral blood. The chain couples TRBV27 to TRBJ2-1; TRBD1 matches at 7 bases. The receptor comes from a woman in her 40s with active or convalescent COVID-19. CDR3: CASTPRRQGAYNEQFF. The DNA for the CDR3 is TGTGCCAGCACCCCGCGTCGACAGGGTGCCTACAATGAGCAGTTCTTC.